The rows below give T cell receptor beta chains drawn from one sample of a study of cytomegalovirus exposure and HLA in healthy donors. Repertoires were generated with immunoSEQ multiplex PCR, while TCRdb's copy carries only in-frame clones and drops some. The sample records approximately 100,000 clones, around 73% being singletons. Sequenced sample: PBMCs. These receptors were taken from a man aged 40-50 years in good health and CMV-seronegative. Both conserved end residues are part of each CDR3. Fields, in order: V gene, clone size, D gene, J gene, CDR3 DNA, CDR3 protein. The D gene is left open where the match is weak. Clone size, where shown, is once, few, many, or a class for clones that have expanded.

V: TRBV2
size: -
D: TRBD2
J: TRBJ2-1
DNA: TGTGCCAGCTTTTGGGGGGGTGTTTACAATGAGCAGTTCTTC
CDR3: CASFWGGVYNEQFF

V: TRBV7-2
size: once
D: TRBD1
J: TRBJ1-1
DNA: TGTGCCAGCAGCCTCGAGGGACAGAGGTACACTGAAGCTTTCTTT
CDR3: CASSLEGQRYTEAFF

V: TRBV15
size: -
D: TRBD1
J: TRBJ2-7
DNA: TGTGCCACCAGCAGTCCCATGGAGGACAGGGGGCTCGACGAGCAGTACTTC
CDR3: CATSSPMEDRGLDEQYF

V: TRBV10-3
size: -
D: -
J: TRBJ2-4
DNA: TGTGCCACTCGAGGGACTGAGAACATTCAGTACTTC
CDR3: CATRGTENIQYF

V: TRBV6-5
size: -
D: TRBD1
J: TRBJ1-6
DNA: TGTGCCAGCAGCCGGACAGGGAGAGATTCACCCCTCCACTTT
CDR3: CASSRTGRDSPLHF

V: TRBV30
size: -
D: -
J: TRBJ1-2
DNA: TGTGCCTGGAACCCACCCGGGGGCTATGGCTACACCTTC
CDR3: CAWNPPGGYGYTF

V: TRBV18
size: -
D: TRBD1
J: TRBJ2-7
DNA: TGTGCCAGCTCACTAGACAGGGGCGTAACCTACGAGCAGTACTTC
CDR3: CASSLDRGVTYEQYF

V: TRBV28
size: -
D: TRBD1
J: TRBJ1-5
DNA: TGTGCCAGCAGACCAGGACAGGCTGATCAGCCCCAGCATTTT
CDR3: CASRPGQADQPQHF

V: TRBV7-2
size: -
D: -
J: TRBJ2-6
DNA: TGTGCCAGCAGCTTAGCAGCCACCTTCTCTGGGGCCAACGTCCTGACTTTC
CDR3: CASSLAATFSGANVLTF

V: TRBV5-7
size: -
D: TRBD2
J: TRBJ2-1
DNA: TGTGCCAGCAGCGCCACCCATTGGACTAGCCCCACACCTGGTGAGCAGTTCTTC
CDR3: CASSATHWTSPTPGEQFF

V: TRBV5-1
size: -
D: -
J: TRBJ2-7
DNA: TGCGCCAGCAGCCTTGGACAGCAGAGCTCCTACGAGCAGTACTTC
CDR3: CASSLGQQSSYEQYF

V: TRBV13
size: -
D: -
J: TRBJ2-2
DNA: TGTGCCAGCAGCTTACCACAGCCGAACACCGGGGAGCTGTTTTTT
CDR3: CASSLPQPNTGELFF

V: TRBV7-2
size: -
D: -
J: TRBJ2-3
DNA: TGTGCCAGCAGCTCCAGCGGAAGCACAGATACGCAGTATTTT
CDR3: CASSSSGSTDTQYF

V: TRBV2
size: -
D: TRBD1
J: TRBJ1-6
DNA: TGTGCCAGCAGTGCATCGACAGGGGGCGCGGGATCACCCCTCCACTTT
CDR3: CASSASTGGAGSPLHF

V: TRBV4-2
size: once
D: TRBD1
J: TRBJ2-3
DNA: TGTGCCAGCAGCCAAGATCTAGGCAGGGGGCGTTTGAATACGCAGTATTTT
CDR3: CASSQDLGRGRLNTQYF

V: TRBV7-2
size: -
D: TRBD1
J: TRBJ1-5
DNA: TGTGCCAGCAGCCCCACCCTGGCAGGGGGCTTAAGCAATCAGCCCCAGCATTTT
CDR3: CASSPTLAGGLSNQPQHF

V: TRBV19
size: -
D: -
J: TRBJ2-1
DNA: TGTGCCAGTGACAAGGGGTGGGGCAGGGGTGATGAGCAGTTCTTC
CDR3: CASDKGWGRGDEQFF

V: TRBV18
size: -
D: -
J: TRBJ2-7
DNA: TGTGCCAGCTCAGCGGGGACGGATAGGAGAGCCTACGAGCAGTACTTC
CDR3: CASSAGTDRRAYEQYF

V: TRBV7-2
size: -
D: -
J: TRBJ1-5
DNA: TGTGCCAGCAGCTTAGGGGGTTTGGGCGGGGAGCCCCAGCATTTT
CDR3: CASSLGGLGGEPQHF

V: TRBV7-9
size: -
D: -
J: TRBJ2-5
DNA: TGTGCCAGCAGCCCAGTACCAAAAGAGACCCAGTACTTC
CDR3: CASSPVPKETQYF

V: TRBV27
size: -
D: -
J: TRBJ2-1
DNA: TGTGCCTCCCGCCCGGAGGGATACAATGAGCAGTTCTTC
CDR3: CASRPEGYNEQFF

V: TRBV27
size: -
D: -
J: TRBJ1-4
DNA: TGTGCCAGCAGAGCAAATGAAAAACTGTTTTTT
CDR3: CASRANEKLFF